This T cell receptor (beta chain) was sequenced for a study of cytomegalovirus exposure and HLA in healthy donors. This clone was seen only once. Trimming at V came to 1 base and at J to 0 bases, leaving 5 bases not matched to a gene. The CDR3 is made up of 16 amino acids. From germline, CDR1 is KGHSH and CDR2 LQKENI. The PCR employed 60 Vbeta primers together with 13 Jbeta primers. Here immunoSEQ multiplex PCR was the method, and the copy in TCRdb shows in-frame clones only, minus some. This table has over 50,000 clones, 70% to 90% appearing once. The chain couples TRBV18 to TRBJ2-7; TRBD1 matches 8 bases. This TCR was sampled from a man in his thirties or forties in good health and CMV-seropositive. Sequenced material: PBMCs. DNA for the CDR3: TGTGCCAGCTCACCACAGACAGGGGAGAGCTCCTACGAGCAGTACTTC. This sequence encodes CASSPQTGESSYEQYF.